These 28 T cell receptor beta chains were all obtained from the same sample, sequenced in a study of CD8 T cells in ankylosing spondylitis. General study findings and limits: About 8 highly homologous variants made up a TCR beta motif that seemed to typify ankylosing spondylitis blood.

Using its own MiXCR run on the 5' RACE reads, TCRdb lists one record per CDR3 protein. Altogether 700,000 to 1,000,000 distinct CDR3 sequences are present, 10% to 15% being singletons, with the ten largest covering 0.51%. Antigen specificity for these receptors is unknown. Sequencing was carried out using blood, either unsorted or a sorted T cell fraction (not recorded which). Source of these receptors: a male donor with ankylosing spondylitis.

The chain joins TRBV11-1 to TRBJ2-7; D is unresolved. Trimming took off 1 base at V and 2 bases at J, with 12 bases between the two ends. Germline V lookup: CDR1 SGHAT, CDR2 FQDESV (reference sequence). The CDR3 spans 15 residues. In nucleotides, the CDR3 is TGTGCCAGCAGCTTAGGAGCTCAGGTAACCTACGAGCAGTACTTC. Translation: CASSLGAQVTYEQYF.

This clonotype turned up a few times. The V call is TRBV27, the J call TRBJ1-4; D might be TRBD1 (5 bases). Germline V CDR1 and CDR2: MNHEY, SMNVEV (reference sequence). There are 17 residues in the CDR3. V gave up 4 bases and J gave up 0 bases, with 15 bases separating them. The CDR3 DNA reads TGTGCCAGCAGTTCCGTCCCGGGACTCCCAACTAATGAAAAACTGTTTTTT. Translation gives CASSSVPGLPTNEKLFF.

This clonotype was recorded at least ten times. CDR3 protein: CASSINRGKETQYF. The CDR3 nucleotides are TGTGCCAGTAGTATAAACAGGGGCAAAGAGACCCAGTACTTC. The V and J genes are TRBV19 and TRBJ2-5; 7 nucleotides agree with TRBD1. This CDR3 has 14 amino acids. Looked up from germline, CDR1 is LNHDA and CDR2 is SQIVND (reference sequence). V lost 2 bases, J lost 3 bases, and 3 bases stayed unmatched.

This clonotype was picked up a small number of times. This chain links TRBV4-2 with TRBJ2-6; tentative D call: TRBD1 (5 bases). The germline gives CDR1 LGHNA, CDR2 YNFKEQ. The germline V and J ends were trimmed by 3 bases and 3 bases, with 18 bases remaining between them. CDR3 length: 18 amino acids. The CDR3 DNA is TGTGCCAGCAGCCACGCTACGACAGCCGGGTTTGGGGCCAACGTCCTGACTTTC. This gives the protein CASSHATTAGFGANVLTF.

This clonotype was found a few times. V is TRBV11-2 and J is TRBJ1-3; no definite D call. The CDR3 spans 13 residues. Germline V gives CDR1 SGHAT, CDR2 FQNNGV. With 4 bases removed from V and 0 bases from J, the gap between germline ends came to 4 bases. The CDR3 loop is CASSYYSGNTIYF. For the CDR3, the DNA is TGTGCCAGCAGCTACTACTCTGGAAACACCATATATTTT.

Only a few counts were recorded for this clonotype. The J gene is TRBJ2-1, the V gene TRBV30, with a weak D call TRBD1 (8 bases). The V and J ends lost 6 bases and 0 bases respectively, with 21 bases between them. There are 17 residues in the CDR3. Germline V CDR1 and CDR2: GTSNPN, SVGIG (reference sequence). CDR3 nucleotides: TGTGCCTGCCACAGCAGGGGGCGCGGGAGCTCCTACAATGAGCAGTTCTTC. Translation: CACHSRGRGSSYNEQFF. Full variable domain (rest looked up from reference TRBV30 and TRBJ2-1): SQTIHQWPATLVQPVGSPLSLECTVEGTSNPNLYWYRQAAGRGLQLLFYSVGIGQISSEVPQNLSASRPQDRQFILSSKKLLLSDSGFYLCACHSRGRGSSYNEQFFGPGTRLTVL.

The sample holds a few counts of this clonotype. This rearrangement joins TRBV27 to TRBJ1-2; D unresolved. This CDR3 is 13 amino acids long. Germline CDR1 is MNHEY and CDR2 is SMNVEV (reference sequence). Trimming pared 5 bases from V and 7 bases from J, leaving 14 bases between. CDR3 region: CASSPHFSIGYTF. For the CDR3, the DNA is TGTGCCAGCAGTCCCCACTTCTCCATTGGCTACACCTTC.

This clonotype has ten or more counts. J is TRBJ2-7 and V is TRBV4-2; 8 nucleotides match TRBD1. J was trimmed by 3 bases and V by 1 base; bases with no gene match: 2. The germline V gene encodes CDR1 LGHNA and CDR2 YNFKEQ. The CDR3 totals 14 residues. The CDR3: CASSQGTGLYEQYF. Written as DNA, the CDR3 is TGTGCCAGCAGCCAAGGGACAGGGCTCTACGAGCAGTACTTC.

The V gene is TRBV5-1, the J gene TRBJ1-5; D gene unclear. Germline values: CDR1 SGHRS, CDR2 YFSETQ. Deletions cut 2 bases from V and 7 bases from J, with 10 bases between. The CDR3 contains 13 residues. As DNA, the CDR3 is TGCGCCAGCAGCTTAGGTACGTTGCAGCCCCAGCATTTT. It codes for CASSLGTLQPQHF.

The chain has TRBV2 and TRBJ2-3; 8 bases fit TRBD1. With V trimmed by 5 bases and J by 1 base, 11 bases remained unmatched. There are 17 residues in the CDR3. Germline CDR1 is SNHLY and CDR2 is FYNNEI. In nucleotides, the CDR3 is TGTGCCAGCAGTTACACTAGACAGGGGATGGGCACAGATACGCAGTATTTT. Protein product: CASSYTRQGMGTDTQYF.

This clonotype was observed a few times. The CDR3 coding sequence is TGTGCCATCAGTGAGTCTCCGACAGAAGAGACCCAGTACTTC. Translating it yields CAISESPTEETQYF. The chain uses TRBV10-3 and TRBJ2-5; a possible D gene is TRBD1 (5 bases). Germline V CDR1 and CDR2: ENHRY, SYGVKD. The CDR3 is made up of 14 amino acids. V shed 0 bases and J shed 3 bases, with 8 bases lying between them.

The CDR3 coding sequence is TGTGCCAGCAGTCCAGCGGGACACCATGAAGCTTTCTTT. Its translation is CASSPAGHHEAFF. The rearrangement uses TRBV25-1 and TRBJ1-1, with D tentatively TRBD1 (6 bases). V was trimmed by 5 bases and J by 7 bases, leaving 14 bases between them. Germline V CDR1 and CDR2: MGHDK, SYGVNS. The CDR3 runs to 13 residues.

This clonotype came up many times. The gene calls are TRBV29-1 and TRBJ1-1; D unresolved. The CDR3 has 12 amino acids. V was shortened by 3 bases and J by 5 bases, with 10 bases between the two germline ends. CDR1 and CDR2 from the germline V gene are SQVTM and ANQGSEA. CDR3 protein: CSVDKVRTEAFF. The CDR3, as DNA: TGCAGCGTTGACAAAGTCCGAACTGAAGCTTTCTTT. The full variable domain, in which reference TRBV29-1 and TRBJ1-1 provide the parts outside the CDR3, is SAVISQKPSRDICQRGTSLTIQCQVDSQVTMMFWYRQQPGQSLTLIATANQGSEATYESGFVIDKFPISRPNLTFSTLTVSNMSPEDSSIYLCSVDKVRTEAFFGQGTRLTVV.

The chain has TRBV20-1 and TRBJ2-5; 14 nucleotides match TRBD2. There are 15 residues in the CDR3. Germline loops: CDR1 DFQATT, CDR2 SNEGSKA (reference sequence). V was pared by 6 bases and J by 5 bases, with 8 bases of the junction left unmatched. CDR3 DNA sequence: TGCAGTGCCGCGACTAGCGGGAGGGCGGCGGAGACCCAGTACTTC. It yields the protein CSAATSGRAAETQYF.

Here the CDR3 reads CSVVRVQNTEAFF. The CDR3 nucleotides are TGCAGCGTTGTAAGGGTACAGAACACTGAAGCTTTCTTT. V usage is TRBV29-1 and J usage is TRBJ1-1; no reliable D call. The V gene's germline CDR1 is SQVTM and CDR2 ANQGSEA. Trimming removed 4 bases from V and 1 base from J, with 10 bases in between. The CDR3 spans 13 residues.

This clonotype came up a few times. The genes are TRBV5-1 and TRBJ1-2; D remains unclear. Trimming took 4 bases from V and 9 from J, leaving 19 bases between them. The CDR3 length is 14 residues. Germline V gene data show CDR1 as SGHRS and CDR2 as YFSETQ. CDR3 in amino acids: CASSAAGEGRSYTF. As DNA, the CDR3 is TGCGCCAGCAGCGCCGCCGGGGAGGGTAGAAGCTACACCTTC.

The sample holds a few counts of this clonotype. The CDR3 nucleotides are TGTGCCAGCAGCTTGCGTGTGGGGTGGTACGAGCAGTACTTC. Protein: CASSLRVGWYEQYF. This rearrangement joins TRBV7-2 to TRBJ2-7, with D unresolved. The CDR3 contains 14 residues. V was shortened by 3 bases and J by 4 bases, with 13 bases between the two germline ends. Per the germline V gene, CDR1 is SGHTA and CDR2 is FQGNSA.

The table lists this clonotype with many counts. This chain connects TRBV29-1 to TRBJ2-7; tentatively, D is TRBD1 (6 bases). CDR3 length: 13 residues. Germline CDR1 is SQVTM and CDR2 is ANQGSEA. Trimming took off 8 bases at V and 0 bases at J, with 14 bases between the two ends. This CDR3 reads CSSYTGSSYEQYF. CDR3 nucleotide sequence: TGCAGCTCATATACAGGGAGCTCCTACGAGCAGTACTTC.

This rearrangement joins TRBV5-1 to TRBJ1-1; D possibly corresponds to TRBD1 (5 bases). CDR3 length: 16 residues. Trimming removed 5 bases from V and 1 base from J, with 18 bases in between. CDR1 is SGHRS, CDR2 YFSETQ, per germline. The CDR3: CASSSLPGTRNTEAFF. The CDR3 DNA is TGCGCCAGCAGTTCCCTTCCCGGGACGCGGAACACTGAAGCTTTCTTT. Together with reference TRBV5-1 and TRBJ1-1, the CDR3 gives the full variable domain: KAGVTQTPRYLIKTRGQQVTLSCSPISGHRSVSWYQQTPGQGLQFLFEYFSETQRNKGNFPGRFSGRQFSNSRSEMNVSTLELGDSALYLCASSSLPGTRNTEAFFGQGTRLTVV.

This clonotype was recorded at least ten times. The V call is TRBV9, the J call TRBJ2-5; tentatively, D is TRBD1 (5 bases). V lost 4 bases to trimming and J lost 5 bases, with 15 bases between them. CDR1 is SGDLS, CDR2 YYNGEE, per germline. This CDR3 has 14 amino acids. The CDR3 loop reads CASSQTGAAETQYF. Here the CDR3 DNA reads TGTGCCAGCAGCCAGACTGGGGCCGCGGAGACCCAGTACTTC.

The genes are TRBV4-3 and TRBJ2-7, with 9 bases fitting TRBD1. The CDR3 is made up of 14 amino acids. J was trimmed by 4 bases and V by 2 bases; bases with no gene match: 3. Germline lookup yields CDR1 LGHNA and CDR2 YSLEER. The CDR3 coding sequence is TGCGCCAGCAGCCAACGGACAGGGGAATACGAGCAGTACTTC. It yields the protein CASSQRTGEYEQYF.

This clonotype was counted between two and nine times. Because the CDR3 is missing its conserved closing phenylalanine or tryptophan, this is likely a read error. The chain couples TRBV4-2 to TRBJ1-1, with D unclear. The length of the CDR3 is 15 residues. Germline V lookup: CDR1 LGHNA, CDR2 YNFKEQ. Trimming took off 1 base at V and 6 bases at J, with 15 bases between the two ends. The CDR3 DNA reads as TGTGCCAGCAGCCAAGCAGGTCCAAGGTCCCCTGAAGCTTTCCTT. This gives the protein CASSQAGPRSPEAFL.

For this clonotype: At one boundary the junction diverges from the germline segment, which might be a read error. V is TRBV10-3 and J is TRBJ2-3; 8 bases map to TRBD2. The CDR3 has 12 amino acids. Germline loops: CDR1 ENHRY, CDR2 SYGVKD. CDR3 protein: CAISGERGTLDF. In nucleotides, the CDR3 is TGTGCCATCAGTGGGGAGCGGGGGACCCTGGATTTT.

This sequence joins TRBV5-1 and TRBJ2-3, with D tentatively TRBD1 (6 bases). Looked up from germline, CDR1 is SGHRS and CDR2 is YFSETQ. Trimming removed 3 bases from V and 0 bases from J, with 14 bases in between. The CDR3 loop spans 16 amino acids. Written as DNA, the CDR3 is TGCGCCAGCAGCTATGAGAGGGGGATAAGCACAGATACGCAGTATTTT. It translates to CASSYERGISTDTQYF.

This clonotype was detected a few times. The gene calls are TRBV6-1 and TRBJ1-1; 7 bases map to TRBD1. Germline V gene lookup returns CDR1 MNHNS and CDR2 SASEGT. V lost 5 bases and J lost 3; bases outside the gene matches: 6. The CDR3 spans 14 residues. CDR3 in amino acids: CASSPPGGDTEAFF. Written as DNA, the CDR3 is TGTGCCAGCAGTCCCCCAGGGGGGGACACTGAAGCTTTCTTT.

This clonotype was seen repeatedly, ten times or more. The chain is built from TRBV12-3 or TRBV12-4 and TRBJ2-1, with 8 nucleotides matching TRBD1. V trimming: 4 bases; J trimming: 2 bases; junction bases outside the gene matches: 4. The length of the CDR3 is 15 residues. The CDR3 loop is CASSSGTGAYNEQFF. The CDR3 DNA reads as TGTGCCAGCAGTTCCGGGACAGGTGCCTACAATGAGCAGTTCTTC.

Concerning this clonotype: Sequence at one end of the junction differs from germline and may be a read error. The V gene is TRBV20-1, the J gene TRBJ2-1; 10 nucleotides line up with TRBD2. The CDR3 is 17 amino acids. Germline-derived CDR1 and CDR2 are DFQATT and SNEGSKA (reference sequence). The CDR3 loop is CSARVGLTGTSDGFGRF. DNA for the CDR3: TGCAGTGCTAGAGTTGGGCTTACCGGGACTAGCGACGGTTTCGGACGCTTC.

This clonotype came up many times. This chain joins TRBV5-1 and TRBJ2-2, with 7 positions matching TRBD1. V lost 4 bases to trimming and J lost 4 bases; unmatched junction nucleotides: 7. CDR1 SGHRS and CDR2 YFSETQ come from the germline V gene. The CDR3 is made up of 15 amino acids. CDR3 sequence: CASSTDRAGTGELFF. The CDR3, as DNA: TGCGCCAGCAGCACCGACAGGGCAGGCACCGGGGAGCTGTTTTTT.